This T cell receptor beta chain was obtained from a study of blood T cell repertoires in COVID-19. J lost 5 bases, V lost 4 bases, and 10 bases had no gene match. This CDR3 comprises 17 residues. CDR1 is MNHNS, CDR2 SASEGT, per germline. The assay was immunoSEQ multiplex PCR, and TCRdb's table has in-frame clones only and misses some. This table holds 200,000 to 250,000 clones, approximately 80% found once. The specimen was peripheral blood. The sequence derives from a man older than 75 with acute or convalescent COVID-19. The rearrangement joins TRBV6-1 to TRBJ2-2; 10 bases are shared with TRBD2. CDR3 DNA sequence: TGTGCCAGCAGTGCCCTGCCTAGCGGGAGTCGAACCGGGGAGCTGTTTTTT. Translating gives CASSALPSGSRTGELFF.